These 17 T cell receptor beta chains were all obtained from the same sample, sequenced in a study of Ad26.COV2.S vaccination and SARS-CoV-2 variants (dated by TCRdb to about 2021). Library preparation was by the immunoSEQ multiplex PCR assay. TCRdb obtained this table from immuneACCESS and retained in-frame rearrangements with V and J assigned. These tables miss some clones; where compared with another copy, unresolved V genes account for less than half of the shortfall, and the remainder is unexplained. For this sample there are about 420,000 clones; 70% to 90% appear just once. 3.6% of the sample rests with the top ten. This sample's treatment or condition label indicates: about 20 received Ad26.COV2.S at low or high dose, single or two shots; about 5 received placebo; per-sample allocation not given. For vaccine and placebo recipients, repertoires were sequenced using samples collected on day 63 after the first injection.

The specimen was peripheral blood, collected in a trial of Ad26.COV2.S vaccine versus placebo. These receptors all come from a person aged 18-65 years who received the Ad26.COV2.S COVID-19 vaccine or a placebo.

The chain employs TRBV4-3 and TRBJ1-2, with TRBD1 identical over 8 bases. Losses at the gene ends were 1 base for V and 8 bases for J; bases not matched to a gene: 9. Germline lookup yields CDR1 LGHNA and CDR2 YSLEER. The CDR3 runs 15 residues. CDR3 in amino acids: CASSQGTGKVGGYTF. CDR3 sequence (DNA): TGCGCCAGCAGCCAAGGGACAGGGAAGGTAGGGGGCTACACCTTC.

The genes are TRBV14 and TRBJ2-3, with D possibly called TRBD1 or TRBD2 (5 bases each). CDR3 length: 16 residues. The V end lost 0 bases, the J end lost 5 bases, and 15 bases lay between the germline ends. Germline loops: CDR1 SGHDN, CDR2 FVKESK. The CDR3 reads CASSQEGTGSRDTQYF. CDR3 nucleotides: TGTGCCAGCAGCCAAGAAGGGACCGGATCAAGAGATACGCAGTATTTT.

The chain links TRBV19 to TRBJ2-6; D unresolved. CDR1 and CDR2 (germline): LNHDA, SQIVND (reference sequence). Trimming shortened V by 9 bases and J by 4 bases, and 7 bases separated the two germline ends. The CDR3 spans 12 residues. CDR3 nucleotides: TGTGCCAGCAGTGGAGGGGCCAACGTCCTGACTTTC. Its translation is CASSGGANVLTF.

This chain links TRBV18 with TRBJ2-7, with no clear D. The CDR3 runs 12 residues. Germline CDR1 reads KGHSH; CDR2 reads LQKENI. V dropped 6 bases and J dropped 6 bases, with 12 bases sitting between them. CDR3 loop: CASSNSQSEQYF. The CDR3 nucleotides are TGTGCCAGCTCTAATTCGCAGAGCGAGCAGTACTTC. The whole variable domain, filled in from reference TRBV18 and TRBJ2-7, reads NAGVMQNPRHLVRRRGQEARLRCSPMKGHSHVYWYRQLPEEGLKFMVYLQKENIIDESGMPKERFSAEFPKEGPSILRIQQVVRGDSAAYFCASSNSQSEQYFGPGTRLTVT.

The chain has TRBV5-1 and TRBJ1-1, with a possible D match to TRBD1 (5 bases). CDR3 length: 15 amino acids. The V end lost 1 base, the J end lost 7 bases, and 17 bases lay between the germline ends. Germline assignment: CDR1 SGHRS and CDR2 YFSETQ. The CDR3 coding sequence is TGCGCCAGCAGCTTGTCGGTGGGGGGAACTCGTGAAGCTTTCTTT. Translating gives CASSLSVGGTREAFF.

The genes are TRBV7-8 and TRBJ2-1; TRBD2 matches at 9 bases. V gave up 5 bases and J gave up 10 bases; unmatched junction bases: 6. This CDR3 comprises 13 residues. Germline CDR1 reads SGHVS; CDR2 reads FQNEAQ. CDR3: CASSPEAGGEQFF. CDR3 bases: TGTGCCAGCAGCCCCGAGGCGGGAGGGGAGCAGTTCTTC.

The chain joins TRBV28 to TRBJ2-1; TRBD2 aligns across 15 bases. The ends lost 6 bases at V and 0 bases at J; junction bases unmatched: 15. Germline CDR1 reads MDHEN; CDR2 reads SYDVKM. The CDR3 has 21 amino acids. The CDR3 coding sequence is TGTGCCAGCAGGGGACCTATAAGGACTAGCGGGGGGGACAGCTCCTACAATGAGCAGTTCTTC. Translating it yields CASRGPIRTSGGDSSYNEQFF.

The chain links TRBV7-2 to TRBJ2-7; 11 nucleotides line up with TRBD1. Trimming cost V 2 bases and J 4 bases; bases outside gene matches: 13. There are 18 residues in the CDR3. Germline values: CDR1 SGHTA, CDR2 FQGNSA. The CDR3 bases are TGTGCCAGCAGCTTAAGATTAGTGTCTTGGGACAGGGGGTACGAGCAGTACTTC. Residues: CASSLRLVSWDRGYEQYF.

This chain links TRBV5-1 with TRBJ2-5; D might be TRBD2 (5 bases). Germline V CDR1 and CDR2: SGHRS, YFSETQ. The CDR3 is 14 amino acids. V gave up 5 bases and J gave up 0 bases, with 11 bases separating them. As DNA, the CDR3 is TGCGCCAGCAGTCTGGAGGTGGACCAAGAGACCCAGTACTTC. Amino acid sequence: CASSLEVDQETQYF.

The CDR3 DNA sequence: TGTGCCAGCAGCTCAGGCAGCGGGGGCGCAGATACGCAGTATTTT. Its protein is CASSSGSGGADTQYF. The chain carries TRBV7-2 and TRBJ2-3, with TRBD2 identical over 8 bases. Germline lookup yields CDR1 SGHTA and CDR2 FQGNSA. With V trimmed by 4 bases and J by 4 bases, 7 bases remained unmatched. CDR3 length: 15 amino acids.

The rearrangement uses TRBV20-1 and TRBJ1-4; D gene unclear. Between the trimmed V and J ends, which lost 3 bases and 0 bases, there was a span of 8 bases. The CDR3 has 14 residues. Per the germline V gene, CDR1 is DFQATT and CDR2 is SNEGSKA (reference sequence). The CDR3 DNA reads TGCAGTGCTAGTTTAGAAGCAACTAATGAAAAACTGTTTTTT. This codes for CSASLEATNEKLFF.

This chain joins TRBV24-1 and TRBJ2-3, with D possibly being TRBD2 (6 bases). V was trimmed by 7 bases and J by 0 bases, leaving 10 bases between them. The V gene's germline CDR1 is KGHDR and CDR2 SFDVKD. This CDR3 has 14 residues. The CDR3 DNA is TGTGCCACCAGGGGGGGATTTAGCACAGATACGCAGTATTTT. Translation gives CATRGGFSTDTQYF.

This chain uses TRBV7-9 with TRBJ2-3, with 8 bases identical to TRBD2. The CDR3 has 15 residues. CDR1 and CDR2 from the germline V gene are SEHNR and FQNEAQ (reference sequence). V was clipped by 8 bases and J by 7 bases; unmatched bases: 14. The CDR3 DNA follows: TGTGCCAGCCAGGAGCGCGGGGGGTCGCCGCATACGCAGTATTTT. Its protein product is CASQERGGSPHTQYF.

This chain uses TRBV7-6 with TRBJ2-1; D unclear. The germline V and J ends were trimmed by 2 bases and 4 bases, with 9 bases remaining between them. Germline-derived CDR1 and CDR2 are SGHVS and FNYEAQ. The CDR3 has 14 amino acids. The CDR3 region has the DNA TGTGCCAGCAGCTTAACCCCCATTTACAATGAGCAGTTCTTC. It specifies CASSLTPIYNEQFF.

This clone was found once. The chain carries TRBV9 and TRBJ2-7; 9 nucleotides align to TRBD1. The CDR3 loop spans 16 amino acids. V was clipped by 4 bases and J by 5 bases; unmatched bases: 13. Germline assignment: CDR1 SGDLS and CDR2 YYNGEE. CDR3 in amino acids: CASSSQTGGRFDEQYF. The CDR3 DNA follows: TGTGCCAGCAGCTCCCAGACAGGGGGTAGATTCGACGAGCAGTACTTC.

In DNA, the CDR3 is TGTGCCAGCAGTTTCCGAGGGGGCCTCCAAGAGACCCAGTACTTC. Its translation: CASSFRGGLQETQYF. V and J are TRBV28 and TRBJ2-5; 7 bases fit TRBD1. J lost 1 base, V lost 3 bases, and 5 bases had no gene match. CDR3 length: 15 amino acids. The germline V gene has CDR1 MDHEN and CDR2 SYDVKM.

V usage is TRBV6-2 or TRBV6-3 and J usage is TRBJ1-1; 9 bases agree with TRBD1. Germline values: CDR1 MNHEY, CDR2 SVGEGT. J lost 3 bases, V lost 0 bases, and 5 bases had no gene match. The CDR3 runs 16 residues. CDR3 amino acids: CASSYSGTGPYTEAFF. For the CDR3, the DNA is TGTGCCAGCAGTTACTCGGGGACAGGGCCCTACACTGAAGCTTTCTTT.